What follows describes a single T cell receptor (beta chain). This entry belongs to a study of T cell responses to AZD1222 COVID-19 vaccine. Only in-frame clones appear in the TCRdb table, and some are missing; sequencing was by immunoSEQ multiplex PCR. The sample lists 80,000 to 100,000 clones; roughly 89% were seen once. J lost 8 bases, V lost 4 bases, and 14 bases had no gene match. The CDR3 loop spans 15 amino acids. Germline V CDR1 and CDR2: SGHNT, YYREEE (reference sequence). The specimen comprised peripheral blood, sampled 28 days after the second AZD1222 dose. The chain has TRBV5-4 and TRBJ1-2, with TRBD1 matching 7 bases. The receptor was isolated from an adult who received the AZD1222 COVID-19 vaccine. CDR3: CASSPSRTGVPGYTF. The DNA of the CDR3 is TGTGCCAGCAGCCCATCCAGGACAGGTGTTCCGGGCTACACCTTC.